The 26 T cell receptor beta chains below all came from one sample that was sequenced in a study of cytomegalovirus exposure and HLA in healthy donors. In the PCR, 60 Vbeta and 13 Jbeta primers were used. The repertoire was sequenced with immunoSEQ multiplex PCR; TCRdb's copy has only in-frame clones and lacks some. The table lists about 200,000 clones, about 80% of them singletons. The sequenced sample consisted of PBMCs. All receptors come from a man aged 35 to 55 in good health and CMV-seronegative.

This sequence joins TRBV28 and TRBJ1-5; D gene unclear. The CDR3 contains 14 residues. Trimming took off 8 bases at V and 0 bases at J, with 11 bases between the two ends. Germline V lookup: CDR1 MDHEN, CDR2 SYDVKM. CDR3 sequence (DNA): TGTGCCAGCCTGGTAGGGAGTAGCAATCAGCCCCAGCATTTT. It codes for CASLVGSSNQPQHF.

The V and J genes are TRBV4-2 and TRBJ2-2, with 9 bases aligning to TRBD2. This CDR3 is 18 amino acids long. Germline V gene lookup returns CDR1 LGHNA and CDR2 YNFKEQ. V lost 0 bases and J lost 5; bases outside the gene matches: 10. CDR3 region: CASSQESGLARGTGELFF. The CDR3 DNA reads as TGTGCCAGCAGCCAAGAATCGGGACTAGCTAGGGGAACCGGGGAGCTGTTTTTT.

Regarding this clone: One end of the junction varies from germline; a read error may be responsible. The V and J genes are TRBV7-2 and TRBJ2-3, with 10 bases that match TRBD2. The germline gives CDR1 SGHTA, CDR2 FQGNSA. The CDR3 consists of 15 residues. In nucleotides, the CDR3 is TGTGCCAGCAGCCTAGCGGGAGAGATGACAGATACGCAGTATTTT. Translation gives CASSLAGEMTDTQYF.

This chain connects TRBV7-9 to TRBJ1-1; TRBD1 matches at 10 bases. CDR3 length equals 16 residues. V gave up 5 bases and J gave up 3 bases; unmatched junction bases: 9. Germline CDR1 SEHNR, CDR2 FQNEAQ (reference sequence). This CDR3 is CASSAPLGTGDTEAFF. In DNA, the CDR3 is TGTGCCAGCAGCGCTCCTCTGGGGACAGGGGACACTGAAGCTTTCTTT.

V and J are TRBV15 and TRBJ1-1; the match to TRBD1 covers 7 bases. The V and J ends lost 1 base and 5 bases, in that order; junction bases with no gene match: 4. Germline V gives CDR1 LNHNV, CDR2 YYDKDF (reference sequence). The CDR3 runs to 14 residues. The DNA of the CDR3 is TGTGCCACCAGCAGAGGACAGGGTGGGACTGAAGCTTTCTTT. Its protein is CATSRGQGGTEAFF.

The chain recombines TRBV12-5 with TRBJ1-1, with D maybe TRBD1 (6 bases). V was shortened by 11 bases and J by 8 bases, with 15 bases between the two germline ends. The length of the CDR3 is 11 residues. Germline-derived CDR1 and CDR2 are LGHNT and FRNRAP. CDR3: CARVGGLEAFF. The CDR3, as DNA: TGTGCTCGTGTCGGGGGGCTGGAAGCTTTCTTT.

This chain links TRBV2 with TRBJ1-2, with 9 bases fitting TRBD1. Germline CDR1 and CDR2: SNHLY and FYNNEI. With 5 bases clipped from V and 5 bases from J, the junction kept 6 bases outside the gene matches. CDR3 length: 14 residues. Here the CDR3 DNA reads TGTGCCAGCAGTCCGGGACAGGGACGGTATGGCTACACCTTC. Translation gives CASSPGQGRYGYTF.

The V call is TRBV27, the J call TRBJ2-1; D remains ambiguous. Per the germline V gene, CDR1 is MNHEY and CDR2 is SMNVEV (reference sequence). The CDR3 runs 16 residues. Trimming took off 0 bases at V and 0 bases at J, with 9 bases between the two ends. The DNA for the CDR3 is TGTGCCAGCAGTTTATCTGCCACCGGCTCCTACAATGAGCAGTTCTTC. It encodes CASSLSATGSYNEQFF.

This clone has a count of ten or more. This chain uses TRBV6-4 with TRBJ2-1; TRBD2 matches at 9 bases. There are 15 residues in the CDR3. After removal of 3 bases from V and 4 bases from J, the junction contained 4 bases not matched to a gene. Germline values: CDR1 MRHNA, CDR2 SNTAGT. Here the CDR3 DNA reads TGTGCCAGCAGTGAGGCTAGCGGGGAATACAATGAGCAGTTCTTC. It specifies CASSEASGEYNEQFF.

The chain uses TRBV5-4 and TRBJ2-3, with TRBD2 matching over 8 bases. J lost 3 bases, V lost 5 bases, and 11 bases had no gene match. Germline assignment: CDR1 SGHNT and CDR2 YYREEE (reference sequence). The CDR3 spans 16 residues. The CDR3 here is CASRLGLAGVTDTQYF. The CDR3 nucleotides read TGTGCCAGCAGACTGGGGCTAGCGGGTGTGACAGATACGCAGTATTTT.

This clone has a single count. V gene TRBV20-1 combines with J gene TRBJ1-2; the D is unclear. Germline lookup yields CDR1 DFQATT and CDR2 SNEGSKA (reference sequence). The CDR3 length is 11 residues. V shed 3 bases and J shed 14 bases, with 16 bases lying between them. The CDR3 nucleotides read TGCAGTGCTAGGGGAGAGGCAGAAAGGACCTTC. Translated: CSARGEAERTF.

The rearrangement joins TRBV29-1 to TRBJ2-1; 7 bases align to TRBD2. CDR1 is SQVTM and CDR2 is ANQGSEA in the germline V gene. Trimming at V came to 1 base and at J to 0 bases, leaving 6 bases not matched to a gene. The CDR3 runs to 16 residues. CDR3 loop: CSVEAGREYSYNEQFF. CDR3 coding DNA: TGCAGCGTTGAAGCGGGGCGGGAGTACTCCTACAATGAGCAGTTCTTC.

V is TRBV7-9 and J is TRBJ2-1, with D hard to call. The germline gives CDR1 SEHNR, CDR2 FQNEAQ (reference sequence). V was shortened by 5 bases and J by 2 bases, with 7 bases between the two germline ends. There are 13 residues in the CDR3. CDR3 DNA: TGTGCCAGCAGCCCTATAACCTACAATGAGCAGTTCTTC. Translating gives CASSPITYNEQFF.

The rearrangement joins TRBV29-1 to TRBJ2-7; D possibly corresponds to TRBD2 (5 bases). Germline V gives CDR1 SQVTM, CDR2 ANQGSEA. Trimming stripped 7 bases from V and 2 bases from J, with 12 bases between. The CDR3 covers 12 residues. In DNA form, the CDR3 reads TGCAGCGGGCAGAGCGGCACCTACGAGCAGTACTTC. Translation: CSGQSGTYEQYF.

The gene calls are TRBV20-1 and TRBJ1-1; 7 nucleotides match TRBD1. The germline V gene encodes CDR1 DFQATT and CDR2 SNEGSKA (reference sequence). The junction had 6 bases not matched to a gene; V was cut back by 3 bases and J by 11 bases. This CDR3 region has 11 residues. The CDR3 region is CSARRGGDAFF. CDR3 bases: TGCAGTGCTAGGAGAGGGGGCGACGCTTTCTTT.

In this sample, this clone turned up once. V usage is TRBV11-3 and J usage is TRBJ2-1, with 7 bases matching TRBD2. The CDR3 contains 14 residues. Per germline, CDR1 SGHNT and CDR2 YENEEA. The trim removed 3 bases at V and 3 bases at J, leaving 2 bases unmatched. CDR3 amino acids: CASSFGGGYNEQFF. In DNA, the CDR3 is TGTGCCAGCAGCTTTGGCGGGGGCTACAATGAGCAGTTCTTC.

This clone was recorded once. This chain connects TRBV19 to TRBJ1-1; 8 bases match TRBD1. In germline, CDR1 is LNHDA, CDR2 SQIVND (reference sequence). There are 13 residues in the CDR3. With 4 bases clipped from V and 3 bases from J, the junction kept 1 base outside the gene matches. The CDR3 coding sequence is TGTGCCAGTAGTAAGGACAGGGACACTGAAGCTTTCTTT. Translating it yields CASSKDRDTEAFF.

This clone was counted a few times. The V call is TRBV7-2, the J call TRBJ2-7; 8 bases match TRBD1. V trimming: 0 bases; J trimming: 2 bases; junction bases outside the gene matches: 3. CDR3 length: 15 amino acids. The germline CDR1 and CDR2 sequences are SGHTA and FQGNSA. The CDR3 region is CASSLAGQVAYEQYF. The CDR3 DNA sequence: TGTGCCAGCAGCTTAGCGGGACAGGTTGCCTACGAGCAGTACTTC.

This clone was seen only once. One end of the junction does not line up with germline, which may come from a read error. The chain is built from TRBV25-1 and TRBJ2-4, with TRBD1 as a possible D gene (6 bases). Germline V gene lookup returns CDR1 MGHDK and CDR2 SYGVNS. The CDR3 covers 15 residues. CDR3 in amino acids: CAGSGAGVGKNIQYF. The CDR3 nucleotides are TGTGCCGGCAGTGGCGCAGGGGTCGGCAAAAACATTCAGTACTTC.

The genes are TRBV18 and TRBJ2-7; maybe TRBD1 (5 bases). This CDR3 contains 14 residues. The germline V and J ends were trimmed by 6 bases and 6 bases, with 18 bases remaining between them. Germline-derived CDR1 and CDR2 are KGHSH and LQKENI. CDR3 bases: TGTGCCAGCTCCCCCTCAGGGTCCCAGCGCGAGCAGTACTTC. It encodes CASSPSGSQREQYF.

The chain employs TRBV28 and TRBJ2-3; TRBD1 matches at 8 bases. Losses at the gene ends were 7 bases for V and 1 base for J; bases not matched to a gene: 10. The germline gives CDR1 MDHEN, CDR2 SYDVKM. The CDR3 is 16 residues long. The CDR3 DNA reads TGTGCCAGCAATGCCAGGAGGGGACAGGGCACAGATACGCAGTATTTT. Protein: CASNARRGQGTDTQYF.

Only a few counts were recorded for this clone. The chain has TRBV27 and TRBJ2-3, with TRBD2 as a possible D gene (6 bases). Between the trimmed V and J ends, which lost 8 bases and 3 bases, there was a span of 24 bases. CDR1 MNHEY and CDR2 SMNVEV come from the germline V gene (reference sequence). The CDR3 is made up of 17 amino acids. Here the CDR3 reads CASGSSFREVFTDTQYF. CDR3 DNA: TGTGCCAGCGGATCCTCATTCAGGGAGGTTTTTACAGATACGCAGTATTTT.

This chain links TRBV7-9 with TRBJ1-4; 10 positions match TRBD1. The CDR3 is made up of 15 amino acids. Germline assignment: CDR1 SEHNR and CDR2 FQNEAQ (reference sequence). V shed 7 bases, J shed 6 bases, and the junction held 8 bases outside the gene matches. The CDR3 protein is CASTKTGTGDEKLFF. The CDR3 nucleotides are TGTGCCAGCACCAAGACCGGGACAGGGGATGAAAAACTGTTTTTT.

CDR3 region: CASSVGLAGVREQYF. The CDR3 DNA is TGTGCCAGCAGCGTCGGACTAGCGGGAGTCAGGGAGCAGTACTTC. The rearrangement joins TRBV28 to TRBJ2-7; 13 bases align to TRBD2. V trimming: 6 bases; J trimming: 7 bases; junction bases outside the gene matches: 9. Germline CDR1 is MDHEN and CDR2 is SYDVKM. This CDR3 spans 15 amino acids.

This chain joins TRBV25-1 and TRBJ1-6; D remains unclear. The CDR3 is 17 amino acids. Germline CDR1 is MGHDK and CDR2 is SYGVNS. V was cut by 2 bases and J by 7 bases, with 18 bases left in between. Here the CDR3 reads CASSELSPGGENSPLHF. CDR3 nucleotides: TGTGCCAGCAGTGAACTCTCCCCCGGAGGCGAGAATTCACCCCTCCACTTT.

This rearrangement joins TRBV27 to TRBJ1-4; no clear D gene. The CDR3 has 13 residues. The germline V and J ends were trimmed by 3 bases and 5 bases, with 7 bases remaining between them. CDR1 and CDR2 (germline): MNHEY, SMNVEV (reference sequence). As DNA, the CDR3 is TGTGCCAGCAGTTTTTGGCAAAATGAAAAACTGTTTTTT. It specifies CASSFWQNEKLFF.